This TCR beta chain is drawn from a study of molecular identifiers for immune sequencing clone quantification. TCRdb re-analysed the PCR reads in MiXCR, keeping a single row per CDR3 protein. The sample records around 480,000 distinct CDR3 sequences, roughly a fifth being singletons. Deletions cut 0 bases from V and 0 bases from J, with 9 bases between. CDR1 and CDR2 from the germline V gene are LGHNA and YSLEER. This CDR3 is 16 amino acids long. The sample taken for sequencing was naive CD8+ T cells from blood, with Jurkat cell RNA spiked in. The subset here: FACS-sorted CD8+CD4-CCR7+CD45RA+ naive T cells. The receptor was isolated from a human donor in good health. Some libraries in this study had Jurkat cell RNA spiked in. V usage is TRBV4-3 and J usage is TRBJ2-1; TRBD2 is a possible D gene (5 bases). The CDR3 reads CASSQDGGASYNEQFF. Here the CDR3 DNA reads TGCGCCAGCAGCCAAGATGGAGGCGCCTCCTACAATGAGCAGTTCTTC.